The 28 T cell receptor beta chains presented below share a single source sample, sequenced in a study of blood T cell repertoires in COVID-19. Produced via immunoSEQ multiplex PCR; TCRdb's table is partial and in-frame only. The repertoire has approximately 130,000 clones, approximately 83% of them found once; the top ten carry around 18%. Sample: peripheral blood. The receptor source for this set is a woman aged 50 to 65 who had recovered from COVID-19.

This clone was seen only a few times. The chain is built from TRBV4-2 and TRBJ2-1; TRBD2 is a possible D gene (6 bases). Germline V CDR1 and CDR2: LGHNA, YNFKEQ. V was cut by 3 bases and J by 0 bases, with 9 bases left in between. The CDR3 is 15 residues long. The chain's CDR3 is CASSQDYSSYNEQFF. In nucleotides, the CDR3 is TGTGCCAGCAGCCAGGACTATAGCTCCTACAATGAGCAGTTCTTC.

The chain employs TRBV9 and TRBJ2-3; 7 nucleotides match TRBD2. The V segment lost 7 bases and the J segment 5 bases; nucleotides outside the gene matches: 4. CDR1 is SGDLS, CDR2 YYNGEE, per germline. The CDR3 length is 12 residues. This chain's CDR3 is CASGGGKDTQYF. The CDR3 nucleotides are TGTGCCAGCGGGGGAGGGAAAGATACGCAGTATTTT.

The DNA for the CDR3 is TGTGCCAGCAGTCCCGGGGAGACCCAGTACTTC. It yields the protein CASSPGETQYF. The rearrangement joins TRBV12-3 or TRBV12-4 to TRBJ2-5, with D hard to call. V was pared by 5 bases and J by 5 bases, with 6 bases between. The length of the CDR3 is 11 residues.

This chain uses TRBV2 with TRBJ2-1, with D possibly matching TRBD1 (6 bases). The CDR3 extends over 13 amino acids. Germline CDR1 SNHLY, CDR2 FYNNEI. V lost 4 bases and J lost 5, with 9 bases in between. The CDR3 sequence is CASSGQANNEQFF. In nucleotides, the CDR3 is TGTGCCAGCAGTGGACAGGCGAACAATGAGCAGTTCTTC.

This chain uses TRBV7-6 with TRBJ2-7; no clear D gene. The CDR3 sequence is 15 residues long. Germline V gene sequence: CDR1 SGHVS, CDR2 FNYEAQ. Trimming removed 3 bases from V and 0 bases from J, with 12 bases in between. The CDR3: CASSLGSLSSYEQYF. In DNA, the CDR3 is TGTGCCAGCAGCTTGGGCAGTTTAAGCTCCTACGAGCAGTACTTC. The variable domain in full, completed from reference TRBV7-6 and TRBJ2-7, reads GAGVSQSPRYKVTKRGQDVALRCDPISGHVSLYWYRQALGQGPEFLTYFNYEAQQDKSGLPNDRFSAERPEGSISTLTIQRTEQRDSAMYRCASSLGSLSSYEQYFGPGTRLTVT.

The chain links TRBV11-2 to TRBJ2-7; 9 bases map to TRBD2. V was pared by 8 bases and J by 3 bases, with 11 bases of the junction left unmatched. The CDR3 length is 15 residues. CDR1 is SGHAT, CDR2 FQNNGV, per germline. CDR3 DNA sequence: TGTGCCAGCGGAGCTTGGGCGGGAGGGATCTACGAGCAGTACTTC. Protein: CASGAWAGGIYEQYF.

J is TRBJ1-3 and V is TRBV11-2; D remains ambiguous. Trimming stripped 8 bases from V and 3 bases from J, with 17 bases between. Germline CDR1 is SGHAT and CDR2 is FQNNGV. The CDR3 covers 15 residues. The CDR3 coding sequence is TGTGCCAGCCGCCGCCCCGGGCGGGGTGGAAACACCATATATTTT. It specifies CASRRPGRGGNTIYF.

This sequence joins TRBV20-1 and TRBJ1-1; no definite D call. Trimming pared 5 bases from V and 0 bases from J, leaving 16 bases between. The germline V gene has CDR1 DFQATT and CDR2 SNEGSKA (reference sequence). This CDR3 comprises 15 residues. The CDR3 region is CSAGGGTLVNTEAFF. The CDR3 DNA is TGCAGTGCTGGTGGCGGAACCCTTGTGAACACTGAAGCTTTCTTT.

The rearrangement uses TRBV18 and TRBJ1-2, with 8 positions matching TRBD1. Germline V gene sequence: CDR1 KGHSH, CDR2 LQKENI. The CDR3 spans 12 residues. V trimming: 3 bases; J trimming: 11 bases; junction bases outside the gene matches: 5. CDR3 DNA: TGTGCCAGCTCACCTCAGGGGGCCGGGTACACCTTC. This codes for CASSPQGAGYTF.

This clone was detected once. The rearrangement links TRBV6-2 or TRBV6-3 to TRBJ1-1, with D unresolved. Trimming stripped 5 bases from V and 0 bases from J, with 7 bases between. Germline V gene data show CDR1 as MNHEY and CDR2 as SVGEGT. The CDR3 spans 13 residues. The CDR3 loop is CASSAQVNTEAFF. The CDR3 nucleotides are TGTGCCAGCAGTGCCCAGGTGAACACTGAAGCTTTCTTT.

The sample holds a few counts of this clone. The V gene is TRBV9, the J gene TRBJ1-2; D is uncertain. CDR3 length equals 14 residues. The V end lost 3 bases, the J end lost 1 base, and 10 bases lay between the germline ends. Germline assignment: CDR1 SGDLS and CDR2 YYNGEE. The CDR3 DNA follows: TGTGCCAGCAGCGCGGGAGAGTATAACTATGGCTACACCTTC. Translation: CASSAGEYNYGYTF.

This rearrangement joins TRBV12-5 to TRBJ1-1; no reliable D call. The germline CDR1 and CDR2 sequences are LGHNT and FRNRAP. Trimming took off 4 bases at V and 0 bases at J, with 6 bases between the two ends. CDR3 size: 13 residues. This chain's CDR3 is CASGSRMNTEAFF. CDR3 DNA: TGTGCTAGTGGTTCCAGGATGAACACTGAAGCTTTCTTT.

The chain couples TRBV2 to TRBJ1-2; tentatively, D is TRBD1 (5 bases). Germline values: CDR1 SNHLY, CDR2 FYNNEI. V was shortened by 6 bases and J by 6 bases, with 17 bases between the two germline ends. The CDR3 is made up of 14 amino acids. The CDR3 spells CASSYGGGQDGYTF. The CDR3 DNA sequence: TGTGCCAGCAGCTATGGGGGGGGTCAGGATGGCTACACCTTC.

This clone was counted a single time. The chain is built from TRBV24-1 and TRBJ1-1; D is perhaps TRBD1 (5 bases). In germline, CDR1 is KGHDR, CDR2 SFDVKD. Trimming cost V 3 bases and J 1 base, with 11 bases left between them. The CDR3 runs to 15 residues. CDR3 in DNA: TGTGCCACCAGTGATAGCGGGGGAGGGAACACTGAAGCTTTCTTT. Its protein product is CATSDSGGGNTEAFF.

V gene TRBV2 combines with J gene TRBJ1-1, with TRBD1 identical over 8 bases. This CDR3 region has 11 residues. V was pared by 5 bases and J by 10 bases, with 3 bases of the junction left unmatched. Germline V CDR1 and CDR2: SNHLY, FYNNEI. The CDR3: CASSPDRGAFF. In DNA form, the CDR3 reads TGTGCCAGCAGTCCCGACAGGGGAGCTTTCTTT.

Notes on this clone: Other DNA sequences of this sample code for an identical CDR3. V and J are TRBV5-1 and TRBJ2-5; 7 positions agree with TRBD1. CDR1 is SGHRS, CDR2 YFSETQ, per germline. V dropped 4 bases and J dropped 0; count of bases not matched to a gene: 3. The CDR3 loop spans 14 amino acids. The CDR3 DNA sequence: TGCGCCAGCAGCCCAGGGACAGACCAAGAGACCCAGTACTTC. It codes for CASSPGTDQETQYF.

V is TRBV3-1 (or the pseudogene TRBV3-2) and J is TRBJ1-6, with a possible D match to TRBD1 (5 bases). Looked up from germline, CDR1 is LGHDT and CDR2 is YNNKEL (reference sequence). The CDR3 sequence is 15 residues long. V gave up 0 bases and J gave up 11 bases, with 14 bases separating them. The CDR3 region is CASSQDLGREAPLHF. CDR3 in DNA: TGTGCCAGCAGCCAAGATTTGGGCAGGGAGGCACCCCTCCACTTT.

The chain links TRBV29-1 to TRBJ1-4; unclear D gene. V lost 2 bases and J 7 bases, leaving 14 bases between the germline ends. The germline V gene encodes CDR1 SQVTM and CDR2 ANQGSEA. The CDR3 is 14 residues long. The CDR3 region has the DNA TGCAGCGTTGAACTGACAAGCTTGAGTGAAAAACTGTTTTTT. Protein sequence: CSVELTSLSEKLFF.

This chain uses TRBV2 with TRBJ2-3; D is undetermined. V was trimmed by 5 bases and J by 3 bases, leaving 3 bases between them. This CDR3 contains 11 residues. Germline assignment: CDR1 SNHLY and CDR2 FYNNEI. DNA for the CDR3: TGTGCCAGCAGTTATACAGATACGCAGTATTTT. Translation: CASSYTDTQYF.

This sequence joins TRBV11-2 and TRBJ2-1; possible D gene TRBD1, 6 bases. Trimming pared 1 base from V and 6 bases from J, leaving 16 bases between. Germline V gene sequence: CDR1 SGHAT, CDR2 FQNNGV. This CDR3 has 16 amino acids. The DNA of the CDR3 is TGTGCCAGCAGCTTAGCATACTCGGACAGAAGCAATGAGCAGTTCTTC. It yields the protein CASSLAYSDRSNEQFF.

The count of this clone is one. The rearrangement links TRBV7-6 to TRBJ2-6; the match to TRBD1 covers 10 bases. V lost 5 bases, J lost 3 bases, and 7 bases stayed unmatched. The CDR3 is 17 amino acids. CDR1 and CDR2 (germline): SGHVS, FNYEAQ. DNA of the CDR3: TGTGCCAGCAGCCTCCAGACAGGGGGCCTTGGGGCCAACGTCCTGACTTTC. As protein: CASSLQTGGLGANVLTF.

The chain links TRBV5-1 to TRBJ1-2, with TRBD1 as a possible D gene (6 bases). Germline V gene data show CDR1 as SGHRS and CDR2 as YFSETQ. The V end was cut by 4 bases, the J end by 0 bases, with 16 bases between. The CDR3 has 16 residues. The CDR3, as DNA: TGCGCCAGCAGCGTGGGGGCGGGGGGGACTAACTATGGCTACACCTTC. This gives the protein CASSVGAGGTNYGYTF.

V and J are TRBV30 and TRBJ1-2; TRBD1 aligns across 8 bases. V lost 7 bases to trimming and J lost 1 base; unmatched junction nucleotides: 11. The CDR3 runs 15 residues. From germline, CDR1 is GTSNPN and CDR2 SVGIG (reference sequence). In nucleotides, the CDR3 is TGTGCCTCCTTCGACGGGACAGGAGGTAACTATGGCTACACCTTC. Translation gives CASFDGTGGNYGYTF.

The gene calls are TRBV5-1 and TRBJ1-1; perhaps TRBD1 as D (5 bases). CDR1 is SGHRS and CDR2 is YFSETQ in the germline V gene. The V end was cut by 0 bases, the J end by 0 bases, with 15 bases between. CDR3 length: 17 amino acids. In DNA, the CDR3 is TGCGCCAGCAGCTTGGGTGGGGGAGGAGGAATGAACACTGAAGCTTTCTTT. This translates into CASSLGGGGGMNTEAFF.

This clone was counted a single time. The V and J genes are TRBV24-1 and TRBJ1-1, with 8 bases identical to TRBD1. This CDR3 comprises 15 residues. CDR1 is KGHDR and CDR2 is SFDVKD in the germline V gene. V dropped 4 bases and J dropped 11; count of bases not matched to a gene: 14. CDR3 protein: CATSEKTGTGVRAFF. The CDR3 DNA is TGTGCCACCAGTGAGAAGACCGGGACAGGAGTTAGGGCTTTCTTT.

V gene TRBV7-3 combines with J gene TRBJ2-1, with 8 bases lining up with TRBD2. The V gene's germline CDR1 is SGHTA and CDR2 FQGTGA. The CDR3 is made up of 15 amino acids. V lost 1 base to trimming and J lost 4 bases; unmatched junction nucleotides: 3. As DNA, the CDR3 is TGTGCCAGCAGCTTAAGCGGGGGGCGGTACAATGAGCAGTTCTTC. Amino acids: CASSLSGGRYNEQFF.

CDR3 sequence: CASSPGLAGGETQYF. The CDR3 DNA reads TGTGCCAGCAGCCCGGGACTAGCGGGAGGAGAGACCCAGTACTTC. The chain is built from TRBV5-6 and TRBJ2-5, with 15 bases lining up with TRBD2. This CDR3 region has 15 residues. With V trimmed by 4 bases and J by 4 bases, 2 bases remained unmatched. CDR1 is SGHDT, CDR2 YYEEEE, per germline.

This chain connects TRBV9 to TRBJ2-7; possible D gene TRBD1, 5 bases. Trimming left V 0 bases short and J 0 bases short, with 10 bases between. Germline V gives CDR1 SGDLS, CDR2 YYNGEE. This CDR3 is 15 amino acids long. CDR3 protein: CASSVAGDSSYEQYF. DNA of the CDR3: TGTGCCAGCAGCGTAGCGGGCGACAGCTCCTACGAGCAGTACTTC.